This TCR beta chain was obtained from a study of T cells in Graves' hyperthyroidism and ophthalmopathy. It was RNA transcripts that yielded the amplified TCR beta CDR3 regions. First-round RT-PCR with HTBI primers amplified the TCR CDR3 region. TCRdb itself ran the multiplex PCR reads through MiXCR, one entry per CDR3 protein. This table holds 300,000 to 450,000 distinct CDR3 sequences, 13% to 15% found once. V lost 0 bases and J lost 6, with 9 bases in between. The CDR3 extends over 14 amino acids. CDR1 is LNHNV, CDR2 YYDKDF, per germline (reference sequence). This clonotype was seen ten or more times.

Sequenced sample: blood. The chain uses TRBV15 and TRBJ1-5; TRBD1 is a possible D gene (5 bases). The clonotype was recovered from a woman aged 25 to 39 with Graves' ophthalmopathy. Written as DNA, the CDR3 is TGTGCCACCAGCAGAGATCTGGGGGGTCAGCCCCAGCATTTT. Its protein is CATSRDLGGQPQHF.